This is a list of T cell receptor beta chains from one sample in a study of tumor-infiltrating lymphocytes in primary liver carcinoma. From the multiplex PCR reads, TCRdb called clonotypes with MiXCR, one entry per CDR3 protein. This sample has about 180,000 distinct CDR3 sequences; roughly 60% occur once, and the top ten carry 72%. Source material: peripheral blood. These receptors all stem from a man aged 35-49 years with primary liver carcinoma and hepatitis B virus infection. Each CDR3 is given with its conserved first and last residue. Fields, in order: J gene, CDR3 length, V gene, clone size, CDR3 protein. For some rows the clone size is stated as once, few or many, or as a class when expanded; others skip it.

TRBJ2-6,14,TRBV28,.,CASRRQGGANVLTF
TRBJ1-2,14,TRBV4-2,few,CASSQETASNGYTF
TRBJ2-1,15,TRBV6-1,.,CASSEAWGSYNEQFF
TRBJ2-1,14,TRBV6-5,few,CASSYRDTDREQFF
TRBJ2-7,8,TRBV11-2,.,CVSSYKGF
TRBJ2-6,17,TRBV6-5,few,CASSRAGPGPGANVLTF
TRBJ1-1,14,TRBV6-5,.,CASSCDGLNTEAFF
TRBJ2-7,16,TRBV6-5,many,CASSPWTGDRPYEQYF
TRBJ1-5,13,TRBV6-5,few,CASSYSGKQPQHF
TRBJ2-1,12,TRBV29-1,once,CSGVARGNEQFF
TRBJ2-3,14,TRBV6-5,.,CASSPLLSTDTQYF
TRBJ2-3,15,TRBV6-2/TRBV6-3,.,CASIPGGMSIDTQYF
TRBJ1-1,15,TRBV6-2/TRBV6-3,.,CASTPHEQLNTEAFF
TRBJ2-1,11,TRBV29-1,.,CSVLRGNEQFF
TRBJ2-3,14,TRBV2,.,CASSRQGVEDTQYF
TRBJ2-3,15,TRBV6-2/TRBV6-3,.,CASIPGGMSTDTQYF
TRBJ2-2,15,TRBV11-2,many,CASSSQGVDTGELFF
TRBJ1-5,14,TRBV5-6,.,CASSLAGRDKAQHF
TRBJ2-7,14,TRBV28,.,CASTATGIPYEQYF
TRBJ2-2,14,TRBV7-9,.,CASTLMGSGGELFF
TRBJ2-1,14,TRBV7-9,.,CASSLSGVYNEQFF
TRBJ2-7,14,TRBV4-1,once,CASSQVGSSYGQYF
TRBJ2-2,15,TRBV7-8,.,CASIRTSVLDGELFF
TRBJ1-2,15,TRBV10-1,.,CASSKPGQGYYGYTF
TRBJ1-6,17,TRBV4-1,.,CASSQVGRGVDRAPLHF
TRBJ2-7,15,TRBV5-4,few,CASSPGGTELYEQYF
TRBJ1-2,12,TRBV10-3,.,CAIAGGEYGYTF
TRBJ2-1,15,TRBV29-1,.,CSVEGGLAGYQGQFF
TRBJ2-2,16,TRBV28,.,CASSLSSTGGAGELFF
TRBJ2-2,16,TRBV5-1,few,CASSRDGGSNTGELFF
TRBJ2-6,11,TRBV2,.,CASTGVSVLTF
TRBJ1-1,15,TRBV11-3,many,CASSLDGGLNTEAFF
TRBJ2-1,16,TRBV5-4,once,CASSLGGRGSYNEQFF
TRBJ2-2,15,TRBV12-5,few,CASGWTGSRTGELFF
TRBJ2-1,14,TRBV6-5,.,CASSHREREDEQFF
TRBJ1-2,9,TRBV4-1,.,CASNPSYTF
TRBJ2-3,16,TRBV12-3/TRBV12-4,.,CASLEARGISTDTQYF
TRBJ2-1,17,TRBV6-5,.,CASSYSLAESLTNEQFF
TRBJ1-2,15,TRBV6-1,few,CASLKATDLGYGYTF
TRBJ2-7,14,TRBV5-4,.,CASSLEVGGYEQYF
TRBJ2-1,11,TRBV6-1,.,CARILAGEQFF
TRBJ1-4,15,TRBV12-3/TRBV12-4,once,CASRLGGTPNEKLFF
TRBJ2-7,16,TRBV28,.,CASSSTGAPSSYEQYF
TRBJ1-2,10,TRBV29-1,.,CSVEGQGLLF
TRBJ2-7,12,TRBV12-3/TRBV12-4,.,CASQEGQGPQYF
TRBJ1-3,15,TRBV14,.,CAGPDPPPPGNTIYF